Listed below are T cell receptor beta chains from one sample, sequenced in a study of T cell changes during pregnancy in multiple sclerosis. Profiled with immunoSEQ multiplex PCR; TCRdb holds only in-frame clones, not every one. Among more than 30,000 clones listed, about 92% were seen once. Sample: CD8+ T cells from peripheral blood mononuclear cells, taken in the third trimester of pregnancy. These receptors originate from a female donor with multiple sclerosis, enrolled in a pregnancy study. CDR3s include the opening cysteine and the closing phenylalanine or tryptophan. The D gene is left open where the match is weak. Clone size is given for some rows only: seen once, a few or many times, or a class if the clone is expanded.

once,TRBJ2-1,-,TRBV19,TGTGCCAGTAGTCCCCGCAATTTTTTCGCGGGGACAGAGGGCAATGAGCAGTTCTTC,CASSPRNFFAGTEGNEQFF
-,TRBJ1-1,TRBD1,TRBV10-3,TGTGCCATCAGTGGATCCCAAAACTCAGGGGGTTACACTGAAGCTTTCTTT,CAISGSQNSGGYTEAFF
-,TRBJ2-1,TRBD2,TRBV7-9,TGTGCCAGCAGCTTAGGCGAAGCGGGGGGCGCAGATGAGCAGTTCTTC,CASSLGEAGGADEQFF
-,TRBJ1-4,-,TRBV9,TGTGCCAGCAGCGTAGACGGGGGGACGAATGAAAAACTGTTTTTT,CASSVDGGTNEKLFF
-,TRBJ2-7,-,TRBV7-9,TGTGCCAGCAGCTTAGTTCGTCACGAGCAGTACTTC,CASSLVRHEQYF
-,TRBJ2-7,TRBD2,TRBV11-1,TGTGCCAGCAGCCGGCGCCCTGACGGGACTAGCGCCTACGAGCAGTACTTC,CASSRRPDGTSAYEQYF
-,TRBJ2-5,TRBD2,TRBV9,TGTGCCAGCAGCGTAGGAGATAGCGGGGGGGAAGAGACCCAGTACTTC,CASSVGDSGGEETQYF
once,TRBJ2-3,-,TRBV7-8,TGTGCCAGCACCCTGAACGCGGGCCTTAGCACAGATACGCAGTATTTT,CASTLNAGLSTDTQYF
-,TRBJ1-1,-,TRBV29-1,TGCAGCGTTGTTCGGGGAATGGACACTGAAGCTTTCTTT,CSVVRGMDTEAFF
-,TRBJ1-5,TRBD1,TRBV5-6,TGTGCCAGCAGCTTGGGGGCAGGGGGTAGGCCCCAGCATTTT,CASSLGAGGRPQHF
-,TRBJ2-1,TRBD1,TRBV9,TGTGCCAGCAGCTCGCGGACAGGACACAATGAGCAGTTCTTC,CASSSRTGHNEQFF
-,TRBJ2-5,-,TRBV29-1,TGCAGCGTACGACGTCAGGGAAACCAAGAGACCCAGTACTTC,CSVRRQGNQETQYF
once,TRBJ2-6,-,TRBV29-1,TGCAGCGTTGTTCTCTCTGGGGCCAACGTCCTGACTTTC,CSVVLSGANVLTF
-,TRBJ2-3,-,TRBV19,TGTGCCAGTAGTATAGGGGAAGGGGTGACAGATACGCAGTATTTT,CASSIGEGVTDTQYF
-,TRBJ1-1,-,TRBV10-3,TGTGCCATCAGTGCGTCCATGAACACTGAAGCTTTCTTT,CAISASMNTEAFF
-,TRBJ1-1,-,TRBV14,TGTGCCAGCAGCCAACCCGGGTCCTCCGCTCGGCTGAACACTGAAGCTTTCTTT,CASSQPGSSARLNTEAFF
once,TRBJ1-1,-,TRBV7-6,TGTGCCAGCAGCTTAGGGGACACCAACACTGAAGCTTTCTTT,CASSLGDTNTEAFF
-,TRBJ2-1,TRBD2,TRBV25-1,TGTGCCAGCAGCCCGACTAGCGGGGGGGCGATTGGGAATGAGCAGTTCTTC,CASSPTSGGAIGNEQFF
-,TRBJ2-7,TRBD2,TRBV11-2,TGTGCCAGCAGCTTCTCCGGGACTAGCTTCGACGAGCAGTACTTC,CASSFSGTSFDEQYF
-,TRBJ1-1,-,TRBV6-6,TGTGAATCATCGGACAGCCTTGAAGCTTTCTTT,CESSDSLEAFF
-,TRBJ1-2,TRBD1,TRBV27,TGTGCCAGCAGTTTCCAGGGACAGGGGTATGGCTACACCTTC,CASSFQGQGYGYTF
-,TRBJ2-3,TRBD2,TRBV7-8,TGTGCCAGCAGCGCGTCGGGGGGGGCCCACACAGATACGCAGTATTTT,CASSASGGAHTDTQYF
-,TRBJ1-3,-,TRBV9,TGTGCCAGCAGCCCCGACCTAGGCTCTGGAAACACCATATATTTT,CASSPDLGSGNTIYF
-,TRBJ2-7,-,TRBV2,TGTGCCAGCAGTGAAGCGCGGACCTACGAGCAGTACTTC,CASSEARTYEQYF